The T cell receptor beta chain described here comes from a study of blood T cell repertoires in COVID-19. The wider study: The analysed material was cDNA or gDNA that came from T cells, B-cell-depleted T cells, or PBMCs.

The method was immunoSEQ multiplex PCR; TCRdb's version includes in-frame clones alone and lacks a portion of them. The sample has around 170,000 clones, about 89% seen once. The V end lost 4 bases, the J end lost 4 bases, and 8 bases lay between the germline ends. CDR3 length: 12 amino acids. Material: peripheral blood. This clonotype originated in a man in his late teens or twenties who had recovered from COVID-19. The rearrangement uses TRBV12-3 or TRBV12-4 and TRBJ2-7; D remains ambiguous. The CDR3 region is CASSSTPYEQYF. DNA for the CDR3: TGTGCCAGCAGTTCGACACCTTACGAGCAGTACTTC.